This T cell receptor beta chain was documented in a study of cytomegalovirus exposure and HLA in healthy donors. Study summary: Around 85 million unique TCR sequences came from HLA-typed donors in an early release.

CDR3 length equals 18 residues. Trimming removed 1 base from V and 0 bases from J, with 16 bases in between. Germline V gives CDR1 MGHRA, CDR2 YSYEKL. Findings and limits, study-wide: About 87% or about 30% of the time was how often most TCR beta V segments were productive, according to an earlier analysis.

Concerning this clone: Its matching antigen is unknown.

Amplification used 60 Vbeta primers and 13 Jbeta primers. Only in-frame clones appear in the TCRdb table, and some are missing; sequencing was by immunoSEQ multiplex PCR. The top ten clones hold approximately 3.4% of a sample with roughly 190,000 clones, roughly 80% of them seen once. This receptor was obtained from a female donor in good health and CMV-seronegative. The sequencing sample was made of PBMCs. V usage is TRBV4-1 and J usage is TRBJ1-3, with D unclear. For the CDR3, the DNA is TGCGCCAGCAGCCAAGTACCTAGCCTCAGGCTCTCTGGAAACACCATATATTTT. It specifies CASSQVPSLRLSGNTIYF.